The 12 T cell receptor beta chains given below trace back to one sample, sequenced in a study of glioma-infiltrating T cells. Using RNA template, CDR3s of TCR alpha and beta were amplified with iRepertoire arm-PCR. TCRdb reprocessed the multiplex PCR reads with MiXCR, giving one entry per CDR3 protein. The sample has approximately 100,000 distinct CDR3 sequences, about 30% seen once. Sequenced sample: glioma tissue, nonneoplastic brain tissue, or PBMCs (not recorded which). The origin of the receptors is a human donor with low-grade glioma or glioblastoma, undergoing nonglioma brain surgery, or in good health (not recorded which).

This clonotype was picked up a small number of times. The chain joins TRBV4-3 to TRBJ1-2, with D tentatively TRBD1 (5 bases). Germline V lookup: CDR1 LGHNA, CDR2 YSLEER. Trimming cost V 0 bases and J 4 bases, with 12 bases left between them. CDR3 length: 15 amino acids. For the CDR3, the DNA is TGCGCCAGCAGCCAAGACGGGGCAGGGCCCTATGGCTACACCTTC. It encodes CASSQDGAGPYGYTF.

This clonotype came up many times. V and J are TRBV19 and TRBJ2-3; the D call may be TRBD1 or TRBD2 (5 bases each). This CDR3 region has 15 residues. Between the trimmed V and J ends, which lost 6 bases and 0 bases, there was a span of 13 bases. The germline gives CDR1 LNHDA, CDR2 SQIVND (reference sequence). The CDR3 is CASRAGTVSTDTQYF. For the CDR3, the DNA is TGTGCCAGTAGGGCCGGGACCGTGAGCACAGATACGCAGTATTTT.

The chain carries TRBV5-4 and TRBJ2-7; maybe TRBD2 (5 bases). Germline CDR1 and CDR2: SGHNT and YYREEE (reference sequence). The V gene lost 8 bases and the J gene lost 6 bases, with 15 bases spanning the gap. The CDR3 consists of 12 residues. CDR3 sequence reads: CASRFGEGEQYF. The CDR3 DNA sequence: TGTGCCAGTCGGTTCGGCGAGGGCGAGCAGTACTTC.

A word on this clonotype: This may be a read error: a much more frequent sequence differs by one nucleotide. The J gene is TRBJ2-5, the V gene TRBV2; D gene ambiguous. The CDR3 covers 14 residues. V lost 3 bases and J 1 base, leaving 9 bases between the germline ends. CDR1 is SNHLY and CDR2 is FYNNEI in the germline V gene. In DNA, the CDR3 is TGTGCCAGCAGTGACGTCAGACTCCAAGAGACCCAGTACTTC. Amino acids: CASSDVRLQETQYF.

As regards this clonotype: Compared with germline, one end of the junction differs, possibly owing to a read error. This chain connects TRBV20-1 to TRBJ2-1, with 9 bases aligning to TRBD1. Germline CDR1 reads DFQATT; CDR2 reads SNEGSKA (reference sequence). The length of the CDR3 is 14 residues. CDR3 protein: CSAGPGQGDNEQLF. As DNA, the CDR3 is TGTAGTGCGGGACCGGGACAGGGAGACAATGAGCAGTTATTC.

This chain joins TRBV7-9 and TRBJ2-1, with TRBD1 matching over 8 bases. Per the germline V gene, CDR1 is SEHNR and CDR2 is FQNEAQ (reference sequence). V dropped 5 bases and J dropped 2; count of bases not matched to a gene: 14. The CDR3 has 18 amino acids. CDR3 coding DNA: TGTGCCAGCAGCGCCGGGACAGGTCAGCAGAGGACCTACAATGAGCAGTTCTTC. As protein: CASSAGTGQQRTYNEQFF.

A word on this clonotype: A much larger clone lies a single base off, so this may be a read error. The V gene is TRBV20-1, the J gene TRBJ1-1; D may be TRBD1 (5 bases). The germline V gene has CDR1 DFQATT and CDR2 SNEGSKA (reference sequence). The CDR3 spans 12 residues. The V end was cut by 6 bases, the J end by 5 bases, with 13 bases between. CDR3 sequence (DNA): TGCAGTGCCCCCTATCAGGGAACTGAAGCTTTCTTT. It codes for CSAPYQGTEAFF.

In this sample, this clonotype turned up many times. V and J are TRBV4-2 and TRBJ1-1, with no clear D. The CDR3 is made up of 11 amino acids. V lost 0 bases and J 8 bases, leaving 4 bases between the germline ends. The germline CDR1 and CDR2 sequences are LGHNA and YNFKEQ. CDR3 region: CASSQEFEAFF. CDR3 bases: TGTGCCAGCAGCCAAGAATTCGAAGCTTTCTTT.

This clonotype was seen a handful of times. The CDR3 protein is CSAIVAGGLKLETQYF. The CDR3 DNA follows: TGCAGTGCTATAGTAGCGGGGGGCTTAAAATTGGAGACCCAGTACTTC. The rearrangement joins TRBV20-1 to TRBJ2-5; 10 bases map to TRBD2. Trimming removed 4 bases from V and 5 bases from J; junction bases left unmatched: 13. Germline V gene lookup returns CDR1 DFQATT and CDR2 SNEGSKA (reference sequence). The CDR3 length is 16 residues.

To note about this clonotype: This may come from a read error, since a much larger clone is one base off. The rearrangement links TRBV15 to TRBJ1-5; D possibly corresponds to TRBD1 (5 bases). Per germline, CDR1 LNHNV and CDR2 YYDKDF (reference sequence). The CDR3 runs 18 residues. In DNA, the CDR3 is TGTGCCACCAGCAGGGCCGAGTTCGGCAGGGAGCGCAATCAGCCCCAGCGTTTT. It specifies CATSRAEFGRERNQPQRF.

This clonotype was recorded many times. The rearrangement uses TRBV7-6 and TRBJ2-5; D might be TRBD2 (6 bases). V lost 5 bases and J 0 bases, leaving 10 bases between the germline ends. The germline CDR1 and CDR2 sequences are SGHVS and FNYEAQ. CDR3 size: 14 residues. CDR3 in DNA: TGTGCCAGCAGCCCTTGGGGGGACCAAGAGACCCAGTACTTC. Amino acids: CASSPWGDQETQYF.

This clonotype appeared a few times. CDR3 in amino acids: CARDRVSYGYTF. The CDR3 nucleotides read TGTGCCAGAGACAGGGTTAGCTATGGCTACACCTTC. This rearrangement joins TRBV7-9 to TRBJ1-2; TRBD1 agrees at 7 bases. CDR1 is SEHNR, CDR2 FQNEAQ, per germline (reference sequence). Germline trimming cut 9 bases from V and 4 bases from J; bases unmatched to any gene: 5. The CDR3 consists of 12 residues.